The rows below give T cell receptor beta chains drawn from one sample of a study of vaccination and CD4 T cells after COVID-19. These TCRs' antigens remain unknown. From the PCR reads, TCRdb called clonotypes with MiXCR, one entry per CDR3 protein. The repertoire includes 20,000 to 25,000 distinct CDR3 sequences, around 43% of them detected once, and approximately 13% sits in the top ten. Material for sequencing was CD4+ T cells from blood, cultured in vitro. The origin of the receptors is a human donor who had recovered from COVID-19. Each CDR3 is given with its conserved first and last residue. A D gene is named only where the DNA matches it firmly. Part of the rows lack a size; the others show once, few, many or a class for expanded clones.

>NA|TRBJ2-7|TRBV6-5|NA
TGTGCCAGCAGTTCCCAGGGCCGCGAGCAGTACTTC
CASSSQGREQYF
>TRBD1|TRBJ1-2|TRBV6-5|few
TGTGCCAGCAGTTATACAGGGGATGGCTACACCTTC
CASSYTGDGYTF
>NA|TRBJ2-7|TRBV2|NA
TGTGCCAGCAGCGGGCAGGGAGCGCAGTACTTC
CASSGQGAQYF
>NA|TRBJ1-5|TRBV27|NA
TGTGCCAGCAGTTTATATGGGGTTAGCAATCAGCCCCAGCATTTT
CASSLYGVSNQPQHF
>NA|TRBJ1-5|TRBV20-1|few
TGCAGTGCTAGACCCCCATTCGTGAGGCCCCAGCATTTT
CSARPPFVRPQHF
>NA|TRBJ1-2|TRBV24-1|few
TGTGCCACCAGTGATTCCGGGCGCCCCGGGGGCTACACCTTC
CATSDSGRPGGYTF
>NA|TRBJ2-1|TRBV6-1|few
TGTGCCAGCAGGGACTACAATGAGCAGTTCTTC
CASRDYNEQFF
>NA|TRBJ1-5|TRBV2|NA
TGTGCCTGCGCCGGGACGAACAATCAGCCCCAGCATTTT
CACAGTNNQPQHF
>NA|TRBJ2-7|TRBV6-1|once
TGTGCCAGCCTATCCCGGGCCTCCTACGAGCAGTACTTC
CASLSRASYEQYF
>NA|TRBJ1-1|TRBV6-1|NA
TGTGCCAGCAGTAACAGGGAGACCACTGAAGCTTTCTTT
CASSNRETTEAFF
>NA|TRBJ1-5|TRBV7-6|few
TGTGCCAGCAGCTTAGAAGGTGGGCCCCAGCATTTT
CASSLEGGPQHF
>NA|TRBJ2-2|TRBV12-3/TRBV12-4|NA
TGTGCCAGCACCACGTTACCATCCGGGCTGTTTTTT
CASTTLPSGLFF
>TRBD2|TRBJ2-2|TRBV20-1|NA
TGCAGTGCTAGAAATAGCGGGAGGTTCACCGGGGAGCTGTTTTTT
CSARNSGRFTGELFF
>NA|TRBJ1-5|TRBV28|NA
TGTGCCAGCAGTTTATCGAACAGGGTAAATCAGCCCCAGCATTTT
CASSLSNRVNQPQHF
>TRBD1|TRBJ1-4|TRBV15|medium-sized
TGTGCCACCAGCAGAGTCCAGGGGGCTGGTGAAAAACTGTTTTTT
CATSRVQGAGEKLFF
>NA|TRBJ2-7|TRBV20-1|NA
TGCAGTGCGGACAGTTATAGGCACGAGCAGTACTTC
CSADSYRHEQYF
>TRBD1|TRBJ1-2|TRBV6-1|NA
TGTGCCAGCAGTGAATACCCCCAGGGGGTTTTCGGCTACACCTTC
CASSEYPQGVFGYTF
>TRBD1|TRBJ1-2|TRBV28|few
TGTGCCAGCAGTTGGGGACAGGGCTATGGCTACACCTTC
CASSWGQGYGYTF
>TRBD1|TRBJ2-3|TRBV12-3/TRBV12-4|NA
TGTGCCAGCAGGCTGGGACAGGTCACAGATACGCAGTATTTT
CASRLGQVTDTQYF
>NA|TRBJ2-7|TRBV7-8|few
TGTGCCAGCAGCCCCCGCGGCTACGAGCAGTACTTC
CASSPRGYEQYF
>NA|TRBJ2-7|TRBV4-3|NA
TGCGCCAGCAGCCAAGATTTCGGGTTAGGGGCCTACGAGCAGTACTTC
CASSQDFGLGAYEQYF
>TRBD1|TRBJ2-3|TRBV7-9|NA
TGTGCCAGCAGCTTAGGGGACAGAACCTCAGATACGCAGTATTTT
CASSLGDRTSDTQYF
>NA|TRBJ2-2|TRBV6-1|NA
TGTGCCAGCAGGCGCATGGGGGTTGTTGGCACCGGGGAGCTGTTTTTT
CASRRMGVVGTGELFF
>NA|TRBJ1-1|TRBV14|NA
TGTGCCAGCAGCCCTACCGACAGGATGAAAGCTTTCTTT
CASSPTDRMKAFF